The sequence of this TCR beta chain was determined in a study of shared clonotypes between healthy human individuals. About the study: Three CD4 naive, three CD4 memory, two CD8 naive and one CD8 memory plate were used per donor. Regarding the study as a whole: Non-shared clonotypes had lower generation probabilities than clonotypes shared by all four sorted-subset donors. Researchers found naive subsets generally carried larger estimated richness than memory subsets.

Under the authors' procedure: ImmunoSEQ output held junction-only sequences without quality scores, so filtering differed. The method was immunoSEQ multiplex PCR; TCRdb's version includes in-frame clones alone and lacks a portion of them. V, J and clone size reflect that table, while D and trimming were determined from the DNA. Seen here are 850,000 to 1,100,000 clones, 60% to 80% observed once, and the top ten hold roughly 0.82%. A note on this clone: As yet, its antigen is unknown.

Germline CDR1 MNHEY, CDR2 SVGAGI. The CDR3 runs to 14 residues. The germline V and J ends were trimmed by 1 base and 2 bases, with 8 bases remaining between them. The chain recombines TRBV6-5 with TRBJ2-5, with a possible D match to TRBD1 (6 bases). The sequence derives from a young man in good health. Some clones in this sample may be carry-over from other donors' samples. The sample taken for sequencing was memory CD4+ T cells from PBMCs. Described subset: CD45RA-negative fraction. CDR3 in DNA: TGTGCCAGCAGTTACTGGGGGCAGCAAGAGACCCAGTACTTC. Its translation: CASSYWGQQETQYF.